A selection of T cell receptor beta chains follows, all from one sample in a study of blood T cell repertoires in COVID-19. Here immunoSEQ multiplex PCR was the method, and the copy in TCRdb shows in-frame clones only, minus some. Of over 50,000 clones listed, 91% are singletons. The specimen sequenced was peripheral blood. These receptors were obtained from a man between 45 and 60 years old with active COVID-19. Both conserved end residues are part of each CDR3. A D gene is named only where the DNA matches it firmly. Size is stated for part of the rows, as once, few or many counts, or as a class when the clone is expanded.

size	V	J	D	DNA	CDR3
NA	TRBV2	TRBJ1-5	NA	TGTGCCAGCAGTGGGAGCCTGAGCAATCAGCCCCAGCATTTT	CASSGSLSNQPQHF
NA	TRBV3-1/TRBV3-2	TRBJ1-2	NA	TGTGCCAGCAGCCAAATACAGGGCTTTAGCTACACCTTC	CASSQIQGFSYTF
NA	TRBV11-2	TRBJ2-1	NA	TGTGCCAGCAGCTTAGGTCTAGTTGCCGTAGGTGAGCAGTTCTTC	CASSLGLVAVGEQFF
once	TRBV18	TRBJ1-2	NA	TGTGCCAGCTCACCAATTCAGGCTTCTAACTATGGCTACACCTTC	CASSPIQASNYGYTF
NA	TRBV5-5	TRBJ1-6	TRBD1	TGTGCCAGCAGCTCGAGACAGGGCCGATCACCCCTCCACTTT	CASSSRQGRSPLHF
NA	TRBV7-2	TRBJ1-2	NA	TGTGCCAGCAGCACAGCCGCGGGGGGTGGCTACACCTTC	CASSTAAGGGYTF
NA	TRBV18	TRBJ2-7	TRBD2	TGTGCCAGCTCACTCGCAACAACTAGCGGGAGTGGCTACGAGCAGTACTTC	CASSLATTSGSGYEQYF
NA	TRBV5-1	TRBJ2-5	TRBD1	TGCGCCAGCAGCGCAGGGGACAGGGACGAGACCCAGTACTTC	CASSAGDRDETQYF
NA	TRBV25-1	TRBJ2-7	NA	TGTGCCACCCCGGGTTCATACGAGCAGTACTTC	CATPGSYEQYF
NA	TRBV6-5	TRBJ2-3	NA	TGTGCCAGCAGATTATCGGTCGCTAGCACAGATACGCAGTATTTT	CASRLSVASTDTQYF
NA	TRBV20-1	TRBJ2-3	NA	TGCAGTGCCGAGGGAACAGATACGCAGTATTTT	CSAEGTDTQYF
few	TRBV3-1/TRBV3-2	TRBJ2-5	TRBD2	TGTGCCAGCAGCCGGGAGGGTAGCGGGAGCAAAAGGGAGACCCAGTACTTC	CASSREGSGSKRETQYF
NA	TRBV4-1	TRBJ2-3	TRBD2	TGCGCCAGCAGCCAAGTGAGCCTAGCGGGTACAGATACGCAGTATTTT	CASSQVSLAGTDTQYF
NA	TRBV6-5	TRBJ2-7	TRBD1	TGTGCCAGCCTTGGGACAGGCCCCTACGAGCAGTACTTC	CASLGTGPYEQYF
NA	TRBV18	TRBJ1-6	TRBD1	TGTGCCAGCTCACCTTTGGGACAGGGAGACTCACCCCTCCACTTT	CASSPLGQGDSPLHF
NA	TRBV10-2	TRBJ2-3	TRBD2	TGCGCCAGCACCGGACTAGCGGGAGGGCCCGATTCAGATACGCAGTATTTT	CASTGLAGGPDSDTQYF
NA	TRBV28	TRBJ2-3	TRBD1	TGTGCCAGCAGCCAACTCCAGGGGGCGCGGAGCACAGATACGCAGTATTTT	CASSQLQGARSTDTQYF
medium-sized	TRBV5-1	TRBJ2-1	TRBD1	TGCGCCAGCAACCTGGGACAGGGTTACAATGAGCAGTTCTTC	CASNLGQGYNEQFF
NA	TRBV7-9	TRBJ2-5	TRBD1	TGTGCCAGCAGTATTTGGACAGGGGGCGGAGAGACCCAGTACTTC	CASSIWTGGGETQYF
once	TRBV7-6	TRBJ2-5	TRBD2	TGTGCCAGCAGCTCCTTGAGGGAGGGCCGGGAGACCCAGTACTTC	CASSSLREGRETQYF
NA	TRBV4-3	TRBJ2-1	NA	TGCGCCAGCAGCCAAGATGCCCCGGACAGAGTTGAAGAGCCTTCCAATGAGCAGTTCTTC	CASSQDAPDRVEEPSNEQFF
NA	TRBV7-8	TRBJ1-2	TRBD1	TGTGCCAGCAGTCTAGGGACAGTGGTAGCTAACTATGGCTACACCTTC	CASSLGTVVANYGYTF
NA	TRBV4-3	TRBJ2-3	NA	TGCGCCAGCAGCCTAGCGTTAGGCACAGATACGCAGTATTTT	CASSLALGTDTQYF
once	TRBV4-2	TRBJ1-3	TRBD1	TGTGCCAGCAGCCAGGGGCCGGGACAGGGCTCTGGAAACACCATATATTTT	CASSQGPGQGSGNTIYF
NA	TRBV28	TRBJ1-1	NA	TGTGCCAGCAGTTTCCGAGGAGGGCCGGTTGAAGCTTTCTTT	CASSFRGGPVEAFF
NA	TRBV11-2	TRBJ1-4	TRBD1	TGTGCCAGCAGCCGCGGGACAGGGGGTACTAATGAAAAACTGTTTTTT	CASSRGTGGTNEKLFF
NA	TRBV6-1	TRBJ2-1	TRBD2	TGTGCCAGCAGTGATTTAGCGGGAGGACCCTACAATGAGCAGTTCTTC	CASSDLAGGPYNEQFF